Following are 22 T cell receptor beta chains from one sample sequenced in a study of T cells after yellow fever vaccination. TCRdb re-called the 5' RACE reads through MiXCR, storing one row per CDR3 protein. The table has about 180,000 distinct CDR3 sequences, 6.2% seen once. Material: CD4+ T cells sorted from PBMCs, obtained on the day of the first yellow fever vaccination. These receptors originate from a man aged 18 to 30 who received the YFV17D yellow fever vaccine.

The chain carries TRBV18 and TRBJ2-1; 7 nucleotides agree with TRBD1. V gave up 3 bases and J gave up 3 bases; unmatched junction bases: 5. The CDR3 runs to 15 residues. Germline V gene data show CDR1 as KGHSH and CDR2 as LQKENI. CDR3 nucleotides: TGTGCCAGCTCACCCACCGGACAGGACTACAATGAGCAGTTCTTC. Amino acid sequence: CASSPTGQDYNEQFF.

This clonotype was seen repeatedly, ten times or more. The genes are TRBV5-1 and TRBJ2-3; 9 positions agree with TRBD2. CDR1 SGHRS and CDR2 YFSETQ come from the germline V gene. The CDR3 loop spans 14 amino acids. The junction had 4 bases not matched to a gene; V was cut back by 4 bases and J by 4 bases. The CDR3 nucleotides read TGCGCCAGCAGCCTGACTAGCGGCTCAGATACGCAGTATTTT. It specifies CASSLTSGSDTQYF.

The gene calls are TRBV9 and TRBJ2-3; TRBD2 matches at 13 bases. Germline V CDR1 and CDR2: SGDLS, YYNGEE. Trimming cost V 3 bases and J 4 bases; bases outside gene matches: 5. The CDR3 has 16 residues. The CDR3 region has the DNA TGTGCCAGCAGCGCGCGGACTAGCGGGGGCGCAGATACGCAGTATTTT. It encodes CASSARTSGGADTQYF.

This clonotype was seen ten or more times. This chain uses TRBV5-1 with TRBJ2-5; D not certain. The CDR3 totals 14 residues. With 0 bases removed from V and 5 bases from J, the gap between germline ends came to 11 bases. In germline, CDR1 is SGHRS, CDR2 YFSETQ. The CDR3 here is CASSLVVGVETQYF. The CDR3 coding sequence is TGCGCCAGCAGCTTGGTAGTTGGGGTTGAGACCCAGTACTTC.

This clonotype was seen many times. The V call is TRBV20-1, the J call TRBJ2-2; TRBD1 might be the D (6 bases). The CDR3 spans 13 residues. V lost 7 bases and J 5 bases, leaving 14 bases between the germline ends. Germline loops: CDR1 DFQATT, CDR2 SNEGSKA (reference sequence). The CDR3 loop is CSVAGVRTGELFF. The CDR3 DNA follows: TGCAGTGTGGCAGGGGTCCGGACCGGGGAGCTGTTTTTT.

This clonotype appeared a few times. The chain recombines TRBV4-1 with TRBJ1-1, with D unclear. The CDR3 is made up of 17 amino acids. Germline CDR1 reads MGHRA; CDR2 reads YSYEKL. Trimming took off 1 base at V and 3 bases at J, with 18 bases between the two ends. The CDR3: CASSQGRPALRDTEAFF. The CDR3 nucleotides are TGCGCCAGCAGCCAAGGTCGCCCGGCCCTTAGGGACACTGAAGCTTTCTTT.

In regard to this clonotype: A much larger clone is a single base away; this may be a read error. The rearrangement uses TRBV2 and TRBJ1-1, with 7 bases matching TRBD1. The CDR3 covers 13 residues. Germline CDR1 and CDR2: SNHLY and FYNNEI. The CDR3 region has the DNA TGTGCCAGCAGCTCAGGGGGTAGGACTGAATCTTTCTTT. As protein: CASSSGGRTESFF.

This clonotype was picked up many times. The V and J genes are TRBV12-3 or TRBV12-4 and TRBJ2-7; 10 nucleotides align to TRBD1. Unmatched junction bases numbered 9, after V lost 7 bases and J lost 3 bases. This CDR3 is built from 15 residues. The CDR3 nucleotides read TGTGCCAGCAAGGACAGGGGGAACACTGTCTACGAGCAGTACGTC. As protein: CASKDRGNTVYEQYV.

This clonotype has at least ten counts. The V gene is TRBV18, the J gene TRBJ2-5; 11 bases match TRBD1. This CDR3 region has 14 residues. The germline gives CDR1 KGHSH, CDR2 LQKENI. The V and J ends lost 3 bases and 7 bases, in that order; junction bases with no gene match: 4. The CDR3 here is CASSPFGTGGTQYF. The CDR3 DNA follows: TGTGCCAGCTCACCTTTCGGGACAGGGGGGACCCAGTACTTC. Complete variable domain (other parts from reference TRBV18 and TRBJ2-5): NAGVMQNPRHLVRRRGQEARLRCSPMKGHSHVYWYRQLPEEGLKFMVYLQKENIIDESGMPKERFSAEFPKEGPSILRIQQVVRGDSAAYFCASSPFGTGGTQYFGPGTRLLVL.

This clonotype has ten or more counts. The rearrangement uses TRBV27 and TRBJ2-3, with TRBD1 as a possible D gene (7 bases). The CDR3 runs 16 residues. Germline-derived CDR1 and CDR2 are MNHEY and SMNVEV (reference sequence). Trimming pared 5 bases from V and 0 bases from J, leaving 15 bases between. The CDR3 spells CASSPRQGLSTDTQYF. CDR3 nucleotides: TGTGCCAGCAGTCCCCGACAGGGACTTAGCACAGATACGCAGTATTTT.

This clonotype has a handful of counts. The chain carries TRBV11-2 and TRBJ1-1; no firm D call. With 0 bases removed from V and 8 bases from J, the gap between germline ends came to 7 bases. Germline V gives CDR1 SGHAT, CDR2 FQNNGV. This CDR3 spans 12 amino acids. This chain's CDR3 is CASSLDGGEAFF. CDR3 DNA sequence: TGTGCCAGCAGCTTAGACGGAGGGGAAGCTTTCTTT.

This clonotype showed up many times. The J gene is TRBJ2-1, the V gene TRBV6-1; 11 positions agree with TRBD2. Germline loops: CDR1 MNHNS, CDR2 SASEGT. V was pared by 8 bases and J by 0 bases, with 3 bases of the junction left unmatched. This CDR3 region has 15 residues. CDR3 protein: CASRLAGSSYNEQFF. In DNA form, the CDR3 reads TGTGCCAGCCGACTAGCGGGGAGCTCCTACAATGAGCAGTTCTTC.

This clonotype was observed many times. The V and J genes are TRBV6-1 and TRBJ2-4; D is ambiguous. V was pared by 3 bases and J by 1 base, with 7 bases between. This CDR3 comprises 14 residues. CDR1 and CDR2 from the germline V gene are MNHNS and SASEGT. CDR3 protein: CASSERYAKNIQYF. The CDR3 nucleotides read TGTGCCAGCAGTGAGAGGTACGCCAAAAACATTCAGTACTTC.

This clonotype appeared a few times. The chain is built from TRBV7-9 and TRBJ2-5; 10 bases map to TRBD1. CDR3 length equals 16 residues. Germline values: CDR1 SEHNR, CDR2 FQNEAQ (reference sequence). The V and J ends lost 1 base and 2 bases, in that order; junction bases with no gene match: 4. The CDR3 spells CASSLGDRGLQETQYF. Here the CDR3 DNA reads TGTGCCAGCAGCTTAGGGGACAGGGGACTACAAGAGACCCAGTACTTC.

The table lists this clonotype with many counts. The chain is built from TRBV6-2 or TRBV6-3 and TRBJ2-7; 7 nucleotides match TRBD1. Germline V gene sequence: CDR1 MNHEY, CDR2 SVGEGT. V shed 6 bases, J shed 3 bases, and the junction held 5 bases outside the gene matches. The CDR3 consists of 13 residues. The DNA of the CDR3 is TGTGCCAGCAGACACCGACAGGGCTACGAGCAGTACGTC. It codes for CASRHRQGYEQYV.

This chain links TRBV5-1 with TRBJ2-7; 7 bases match TRBD2. V shed 0 bases and J 2 bases; nucleotides not matched to a gene: 11. This CDR3 is built from 17 residues. Germline loops: CDR1 SGHRS, CDR2 YFSETQ. The CDR3 protein is CASSLGARSGDPYEQYV. Written as DNA, the CDR3 is TGCGCCAGCAGCTTGGGGGCGAGGAGCGGGGACCCCTACGAGCAGTACGTC.

This clonotype has a handful of counts. The genes are TRBV18 and TRBJ1-5; no clear D. Looked up from germline, CDR1 is KGHSH and CDR2 is LQKENI. The length of the CDR3 is 16 residues. The V and J ends lost 2 bases and 2 bases respectively, with 13 bases between them. In nucleotides, the CDR3 is TGTGCCAGCTCACCAAGACTGCAAGAGGGCAATCAGCCCCAGCATTTT. Translation gives CASSPRLQEGNQPQHF.

The J gene is TRBJ2-2, the V gene TRBV20-1; 8 nucleotides match TRBD2. The CDR3 is 15 residues long. CDR1 DFQATT and CDR2 SNEGSKA come from the germline V gene (reference sequence). With 5 bases clipped from V and 2 bases from J, the junction kept 7 bases outside the gene matches. CDR3 nucleotides: TGCAGTGCTCTGCGGGCGGGGGGTAACACCGGGGAGCTGTTTTTT. Its translation is CSALRAGGNTGELFF.

This clonotype was recorded a few times. The gene calls are TRBV14 and TRBJ2-5; the match to TRBD2 covers 7 bases. Looked up from germline, CDR1 is SGHDN and CDR2 is FVKESK. V shed 1 base, J shed 5 bases, and the junction held 13 bases outside the gene matches. This CDR3 spans 17 amino acids. The CDR3 nucleotides read TGTGCCAGCAGCCAAGGAGACTGGTCTAGCGGATGGGAGACCCAGTACTTC. Translated: CASSQGDWSSGWETQYF.

This clonotype was recorded at least ten times. The CDR3 region is CASSPGGTETQYF. The CDR3 nucleotides are TGTGCCAGCAGCCCCGGAGGTACTGAGACCCAGTACTTC. V is TRBV4-2 and J is TRBJ2-5; TRBD2 might be the D (5 bases). V was shortened by 4 bases and J by 5 bases, with 11 bases between the two germline ends. CDR1 is LGHNA and CDR2 is YNFKEQ in the germline V gene. The CDR3 is 13 amino acids.

J is TRBJ2-7 and V is TRBV5-4, with D possibly TRBD1 on 5 matching bases. This CDR3 region has 15 residues. The germline CDR1 and CDR2 sequences are SGHNT and YYREEE (reference sequence). Trimming removed 1 base at V and 7 bases at J, with 18 bases between. CDR3 region: CASSLFYRGDREQYF. DNA for the CDR3: TGTGCCAGCAGCTTGTTTTATAGGGGTGATCGGGAGCAGTACTTC.

Remarks on this clonotype: A much larger clone differs by one base, so this may be a read error. The chain joins TRBV5-1 to TRBJ2-3; TRBD2 matches at 12 bases. The germline CDR1 and CDR2 sequences are SGHRS and YFSETQ. CDR3 length equals 16 residues. The CDR3 DNA reads as TGCGACAGCAGCAAACTAGCGGGGGGAAACACAGATACGCAGTATTTT. Translating gives CDSSKLAGGNTDTQYF. Using reference TRBV5-1 and TRBJ2-3 for the parts outside the CDR3, the full variable domain is KAGVTQTPRYLIKTRGQQVTLSCSPISGHRSVSWYQQTPGQGLQFLFEYFSETQRNKGNFPGRFSGRQFSNSRSEMNVSTLELGDSALYLCDSSKLAGGNTDTQYFGPGTRLTVL.